Each of the 17 T cell receptor beta chains below was sequenced from the same sample in a study of blood T cell repertoires in COVID-19. Generated by immunoSEQ multiplex PCR, the TCRdb table keeps only in-frame clones and is missing some. The sample holds around 200,000 clones, 88% seen once. The specimen sequenced was peripheral blood. These receptors were obtained from a man younger than 35 with active or convalescent COVID-19.

V and J are TRBV6-5 and TRBJ2-3, with D tentatively TRBD1 (5 bases). Trimming took 9 bases from V and 4 from J, leaving 20 bases between them. Germline V gene sequence: CDR1 MNHEY, CDR2 SVGAGI. There are 15 residues in the CDR3. The CDR3 coding sequence is TGTGCCAGTCCTAAGTTGGCAGGGTTTGCAGATACGCAGTATTTT. Its translation is CASPKLAGFADTQYF.

The sample holds a few counts of this clone. The sample holds other DNA sequences that translate to the same CDR3. The chain links TRBV5-6 to TRBJ2-3; 9 bases match TRBD2. Trimming removed 4 bases from V and 0 bases from J; junction bases left unmatched: 3. Germline CDR1 is SGHDT and CDR2 is YYEEEE. This CDR3 spans 15 amino acids. In nucleotides, the CDR3 is TGTGCCAGCAGCCCTAGCGGGATAAGCACAGATACGCAGTATTTT. Translation gives CASSPSGISTDTQYF. Full variable domain (rest looked up from reference TRBV5-6 and TRBJ2-3): DAGVTQSPTHLIKTRGQQVTLRCSPKSGHDTVSWYQQALGQGPQFIFQYYEEEERQRGNFPDRFSGHQFPNYSSELNVNALLLGDSALYLCASSPSGISTDTQYFGPGTRLTVL.

V gene TRBV28 combines with J gene TRBJ2-5; 7 nucleotides agree with TRBD1. J lost 1 base, V lost 5 bases, and 7 bases had no gene match. CDR3 size: 15 residues. The germline V gene has CDR1 MDHEN and CDR2 SYDVKM. The CDR3, as DNA: TGTGCCAGCAGTGTTCAACAGGGGATCCAAGAGACCCAGTACTTC. Its translation is CASSVQQGIQETQYF.

Points on this clone: Other DNA variants within this sample encode the same CDR3. The J gene is TRBJ2-1, the V gene TRBV6-1; no firm D call. V dropped 2 bases and J dropped 1 base, with 6 bases sitting between them. Germline V lookup: CDR1 MNHNS, CDR2 SASEGT. The CDR3 has 14 residues. The CDR3 DNA reads TGTGCCAGCAGTGAATCCTCTTCCTACAATGAGCAGTTCTTC. This codes for CASSESSSYNEQFF.

The gene calls are TRBV6-5 and TRBJ2-3; the D gene is possibly TRBD1 (5 bases). Trimming removed 6 bases at V and 3 bases at J, with 10 bases between. The CDR3 sequence is 13 residues long. CDR1 and CDR2 (germline): MNHEY, SVGAGI. Here the CDR3 reads CASRYDRTDTQYF. The CDR3 bases are TGTGCCAGCAGGTACGACAGAACAGATACGCAGTATTTT.

The chain couples TRBV7-2 to TRBJ2-1; D is possibly TRBD2 (6 bases). CDR3 length equals 13 residues. V was clipped by 2 bases and J by 9 bases, with 11 bases between them. Germline loops: CDR1 SGHTA, CDR2 FQGNSA. For the CDR3, the DNA is TGTGCCAGCAGCTTAATCGGGAGTGGTGAGCAGTTCTTC. It encodes CASSLIGSGEQFF.

This chain links TRBV14 with TRBJ2-3; 9 bases agree with TRBD2. Germline assignment: CDR1 SGHDN and CDR2 FVKESK. This CDR3 contains 18 residues. J gave up 4 bases and V 0 bases, and 11 bases lay outside the gene matches. The CDR3 DNA sequence: TGTGCCAGCAGCCAAGAGTTCCGGCTAGCGGGGAGCTCAGATACGCAGTATTTT. It encodes CASSQEFRLAGSSDTQYF.

Comment on this clone: Its ends do not fully match the called genes, so a read error is possible. Written as DNA, the CDR3 is TGTGCCGGCAGTGAAGTACCTAACTACGAGCAGTACTTC. Its protein is CAGSEVPNYEQYF. This chain connects TRBV6-1 to TRBJ2-7, with D hard to call. The CDR3 spans 13 residues. CDR1 MNHNS and CDR2 SASEGT come from the germline V gene.

The chain is built from TRBV4-1 and TRBJ1-6; D not resolved. Trimming shortened V by 0 bases and J by 7 bases, and 13 bases separated the two germline ends. This CDR3 spans 16 amino acids. Per the germline V gene, CDR1 is MGHRA and CDR2 is YSYEKL. CDR3 nucleotides: TGCGCCAGCAGCCAAGAGTCCCGGGTTGTAAATTCACCCCTCCACTTT. Translated: CASSQESRVVNSPLHF.

This clone was counted only a few times. This chain uses TRBV29-1 with TRBJ2-3, with no clear D. V lost 2 bases and J 3 bases, leaving 12 bases between the germline ends. Germline V lookup: CDR1 SQVTM, CDR2 ANQGSEA. This CDR3 spans 14 amino acids. The CDR3 spells CSVESDEKTDTQYF. For the CDR3, the DNA is TGCAGCGTTGAAAGCGACGAGAAAACAGATACGCAGTATTTT.

This clone was detected once. V is TRBV30 and J is TRBJ1-1, with a tentative D call TRBD1 (5 bases). The length of the CDR3 is 12 residues. V lost 3 bases and J lost 4, with 9 bases in between. Germline V gene data show CDR1 as GTSNPN and CDR2 as SVGIG (reference sequence). The CDR3 loop is CAWSGGTTEAFF. The CDR3 DNA is TGTGCCTGGAGCGGGGGGACCACTGAAGCTTTCTTT.

This chain joins TRBV6-7 and TRBJ1-6; 7 nucleotides agree with TRBD1. TRBV6-7 is sorted into the ORF group, with uncertain function. There are 14 residues in the CDR3. V was pared by 0 bases and J by 15 bases, with 8 bases of the junction left unmatched. The CDR3 region is CASSYSLGQVVLHF. In nucleotides, the CDR3 is TGTGCCAGCAGTTACTCGTTAGGACAGGTGGTCCTCCACTTT.

The chain joins TRBV30 to TRBJ2-7; 7 positions match TRBD2. There are 15 residues in the CDR3. Trimming at V came to 2 bases and at J to 0 bases, leaving 7 bases not matched to a gene. Germline V CDR1 and CDR2: GTSNPN, SVGIG (reference sequence). CDR3 bases: TGTGCCTGGAGTCCCTTATTAGCGGGCTCCTACGAGCAGTACTTC. It encodes CAWSPLLAGSYEQYF.

The V gene is TRBV19, the J gene TRBJ1-6; a possible D gene is TRBD1 (5 bases). With 3 bases removed from V and 9 bases from J, the gap between germline ends came to 12 bases. There are 14 residues in the CDR3. From germline, CDR1 is LNHDA and CDR2 SQIVND (reference sequence). CDR3: CASSIPRVVSPLHF. CDR3 coding DNA: TGTGCCAGTAGTATCCCCAGGGTCGTTTCACCCCTCCACTTT. The full variable domain, with the rest looked up from reference TRBV19 and TRBJ1-6, is DGGITQSPKYLFRKEGQNVTLSCEQNLNHDAMYWYRQDPGQGLRLIYYSQIVNDFQKGDIAEGYSVSREKKESFPLTVTSAQKNPTAFYLCASSIPRVVSPLHFGNGTRLTVT.

The chain links TRBV7-2 to TRBJ2-5; TRBD2 is a possible D gene (5 bases). Germline V lookup: CDR1 SGHTA, CDR2 FQGNSA. This CDR3 comprises 13 residues. Trimming took off 1 base at V and 5 bases at J, with 8 bases between the two ends. The CDR3, as DNA: TGTGCCAGCAGCTTAGGACTATCGGAGACCCAGTACTTC. It specifies CASSLGLSETQYF. Combining the CDR3 with reference TRBV7-2 and TRBJ2-5 gives the whole variable domain GAGVSQSPSNKVTEKGKDVELRCDPISGHTALYWYRQSLGQGLEFLIYFQGNSAPDKSGLPSDRFSAERTGGSVSTLTIQRTQQEDSAVYLCASSLGLSETQYFGPGTRLLVL.

The J gene is TRBJ2-6, the V gene TRBV4-2, with D tentatively TRBD1 (6 bases). With 3 bases removed from V and 4 bases from J, the gap between germline ends came to 16 bases. The germline V gene encodes CDR1 LGHNA and CDR2 YNFKEQ. The CDR3 has 17 residues. The CDR3 DNA follows: TGTGCCAGCAGCCAGGGGGATACAGGGTCGGGGGCCAACGTCCTGACTTTC. This codes for CASSQGDTGSGANVLTF.

This clone was picked up one time. The chain uses TRBV5-5 and TRBJ2-3, with 8 bases aligning to TRBD2. The V segment lost 2 bases and the J segment 3 bases; nucleotides outside the gene matches: 8. Germline CDR1 reads SGHKS; CDR2 reads YYEKEE (reference sequence). This CDR3 spans 16 amino acids. The CDR3 DNA reads as TGTGCCAGCAGCTTAGTATCGGCGGGGGGAACAGATACGCAGTATTTT. Its protein is CASSLVSAGGTDTQYF.